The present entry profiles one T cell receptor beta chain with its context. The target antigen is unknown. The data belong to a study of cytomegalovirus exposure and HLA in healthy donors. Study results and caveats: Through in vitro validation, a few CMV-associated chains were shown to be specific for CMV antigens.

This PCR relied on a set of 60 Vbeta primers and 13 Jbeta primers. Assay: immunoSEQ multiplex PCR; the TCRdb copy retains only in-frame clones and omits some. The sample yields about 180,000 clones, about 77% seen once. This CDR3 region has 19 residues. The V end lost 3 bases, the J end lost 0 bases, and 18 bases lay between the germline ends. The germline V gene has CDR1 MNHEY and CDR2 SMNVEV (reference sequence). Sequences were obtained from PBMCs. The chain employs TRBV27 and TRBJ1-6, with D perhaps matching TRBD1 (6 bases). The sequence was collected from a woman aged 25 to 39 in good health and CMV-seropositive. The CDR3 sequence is CASSFSFADRASYNSPLHF. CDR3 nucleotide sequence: TGTGCCAGCAGTTTTAGTTTCGCGGACAGAGCCTCCTATAATTCACCCCTCCACTTT.